The 15 T cell receptor beta chains given below trace back to one sample, sequenced in a study of TIL therapy for anti-PD-1-resistant metastatic lung cancer. Regarding time point: pre-treatment sample, taken before nivolumab and TIL therapy. The immunoSEQ assay was v3. The protocol was immunoSEQ multiplex PCR, while the TCRdb copy is restricted to in-frame clones and leaves out a portion. Of about 60,000 clones in the sample, roughly 66% were seen once. Material: blood, obtained at baseline. These receptors came from a person aged 25-85 years with non-small cell lung cancer.

This rearrangement joins TRBV18 to TRBJ2-1; 7 bases line up with TRBD1. Germline values: CDR1 KGHSH, CDR2 LQKENI. This CDR3 region has 15 residues. V lost 1 base to trimming and J lost 8 bases; unmatched junction nucleotides: 8. The CDR3 protein is CASSPRDRVDHEQFF. In nucleotides, the CDR3 is TGTGCCAGCTCACCACGAGACAGGGTTGATCATGAGCAGTTCTTC.

The chain combines TRBV18 with TRBJ2-5; D tentatively reads TRBD1 or TRBD2 (6 bases each). The V gene lost 3 bases and the J gene lost 6 bases, with 11 bases spanning the gap. There are 13 residues in the CDR3. Per germline, CDR1 KGHSH and CDR2 LQKENI. Here the CDR3 reads CASSPGGIKTQYF. In DNA form, the CDR3 reads TGTGCCAGCTCACCCGGGGGCATCAAGACCCAGTACTTC. The whole variable domain, filled in from reference TRBV18 and TRBJ2-5, reads NAGVMQNPRHLVRRRGQEARLRCSPMKGHSHVYWYRQLPEEGLKFMVYLQKENIIDESGMPKERFSAEFPKEGPSILRIQQVVRGDSAAYFCASSPGGIKTQYFGPGTRLLVL.

Only a few counts were recorded for this clone. The V gene is TRBV18, the J gene TRBJ1-2; tentative D call: TRBD1 (5 bases). CDR3 length: 13 amino acids. From germline, CDR1 is KGHSH and CDR2 LQKENI. The V end was cut by 2 bases, the J end by 3 bases, with 7 bases between. This CDR3 reads CASSPTGDYGYTF. The CDR3 DNA is TGTGCCAGCTCACCAACAGGTGACTATGGCTACACCTTC.

This rearrangement joins TRBV15 to TRBJ1-3; no reliable D call. Germline V gene lookup returns CDR1 LNHNV and CDR2 YYDKDF (reference sequence). The CDR3 runs to 16 residues. Between the trimmed V and J ends, which lost 0 bases and 5 bases, there was a span of 14 bases. This chain's CDR3 is CATSRDLAPWRNTIYF. The CDR3 DNA reads as TGTGCCACCAGCAGAGATCTGGCACCTTGGAGAAACACCATATATTTT.

The gene calls are TRBV7-9 and TRBJ2-2, with D maybe TRBD1 (5 bases). CDR1 and CDR2 (germline): SEHNR, FQNEAQ (reference sequence). Trimming shortened V by 6 bases and J by 2 bases, and 10 bases separated the two germline ends. This CDR3 has 14 residues. Here the CDR3 DNA reads TGTGCCAGCAGTCCTCAGGGTAACACCGGGGAGCTGTTTTTT. Translating it yields CASSPQGNTGELFF.

This clone was detected a few times. This chain connects TRBV4-2 to TRBJ2-2; D is perhaps TRBD1 (5 bases). The germline CDR1 and CDR2 sequences are LGHNA and YNFKEQ. Trimming shortened V by 5 bases and J by 5 bases, and 12 bases separated the two germline ends. This CDR3 region has 14 residues. The DNA of the CDR3 is TGTGCCAGCAGCTACCAAGGGGAAACCGGGGAGCTGTTTTTT. This encodes CASSYQGETGELFF.

This chain connects TRBV18 to TRBJ1-2; 9 bases map to TRBD1. The CDR3 is 17 amino acids. Germline assignment: CDR1 KGHSH and CDR2 LQKENI. V shed 3 bases, J shed 2 bases, and the junction held 10 bases outside the gene matches. CDR3 DNA sequence: TGTGCCAGCTCACCTTCAAACGGACAGGGGACCAACTATGGCTACACCTTC. Amino acid sequence: CASSPSNGQGTNYGYTF.

This clone has just one count. The rearrangement joins TRBV5-6 to TRBJ1-1; 7 nucleotides align to TRBD1. The germline CDR1 and CDR2 sequences are SGHDT and YYEEEE. The CDR3 runs 15 residues. The junction had 10 bases not matched to a gene; V was cut back by 5 bases and J by 3 bases. The CDR3 nucleotides are TGTGCCAGCAGTCCTCACGACAGGGAGCACACTGAAGCTTTCTTT. Its translation is CASSPHDREHTEAFF.

The V call is TRBV30, the J call TRBJ2-4; D unclear. This CDR3 region has 10 residues. Trimming took 1 base from V and 8 from J, leaving 3 bases between them. Germline V gene data show CDR1 as GTSNPN and CDR2 as SVGIG (reference sequence). CDR3 sequence (DNA): TGTGCCTGGAGTGGAGACATTCAGTACTTC. This sequence encodes CAWSGDIQYF.

V is TRBV15 and J is TRBJ2-7; TRBD1 matches at 7 bases. The CDR3 is 13 amino acids. Germline V gene lookup returns CDR1 LNHNV and CDR2 YYDKDF (reference sequence). The V segment lost 3 bases and the J segment 3 bases; nucleotides outside the gene matches: 2. CDR3 in amino acids: CATSRGTVYEQYF. The CDR3 DNA reads TGTGCCACCAGCAGGGGGACAGTCTACGAGCAGTACTTC.

The chain has TRBV6-5 and TRBJ1-2; TRBD1 aligns across 8 bases. Germline lookup yields CDR1 MNHEY and CDR2 SVGAGI. V trimming: 0 bases; J trimming: 6 bases; junction bases outside the gene matches: 6. This CDR3 contains 15 residues. CDR3: CASSYSTYRGNGYTF. The CDR3 DNA follows: TGTGCCAGCAGTTACTCGACTTACAGGGGGAATGGCTACACCTTC.

The CDR3 spells CASSVRSGGHLNSNQPQHF. For the CDR3, the DNA is TGTGCCAGTAGTGTGAGGTCCGGGGGACACCTTAATAGCAATCAGCCCCAGCATTTT. The rearrangement links TRBV19 to TRBJ1-5, with a possible D match to TRBD1 (6 bases). The V gene's germline CDR1 is LNHDA and CDR2 SQIVND (reference sequence). This CDR3 contains 19 residues. V lost 5 bases to trimming and J lost 0 bases, with 23 bases between them.

This clone has just one count. The chain uses TRBV2 and TRBJ2-1, with 13 bases identical to TRBD2. The germline V gene has CDR1 SNHLY and CDR2 FYNNEI. CDR3 length: 15 amino acids. Unmatched junction bases numbered 8, after V lost 4 bases and J lost 11 bases. The DNA of the CDR3 is TGTGCCAGCAGTGGGACTAGCGGGGGATCCGGTAAGCAGTTCTTC. Its protein is CASSGTSGGSGKQFF.

The J gene is TRBJ2-7, the V gene TRBV5-1, with TRBD1 as a possible D gene (6 bases). Germline V lookup: CDR1 SGHRS, CDR2 YFSETQ. V shed 4 bases and J shed 2 bases, with 16 bases lying between them. CDR3 length: 15 amino acids. Written as DNA, the CDR3 is TGCGCCAGCAGCCCCATCACAGGGATTCCCTACGAGCAGTACTTC. This sequence encodes CASSPITGIPYEQYF.

The chain links TRBV5-6 to TRBJ2-7; D uncertain. V was pared by 1 base and J by 2 bases, with 13 bases between. The CDR3 covers 15 residues. Per germline, CDR1 SGHDT and CDR2 YYEEEE. CDR3 amino acids: CASSLYELSTYEQYF. Written as DNA, the CDR3 is TGTGCCAGCAGCTTGTATGAGCTCTCCACCTACGAGCAGTACTTC.